These 9 T cell receptor beta chains share one sample of origin, sequenced in a study of vaccination and CD4 T cells after COVID-19. Documented treatment: approximately nine-day PBMC culture with coronavirus spike peptide pools or control peptides (ViraFEST assay). Their antigens remain unidentified. Researchers used the Oncomine TCR Beta short-read assay to sequence DNA from cultured CD4+ T cells. TCRdb re-called the PCR reads through MiXCR, storing one row per CDR3 protein. The sample lists about 9,100 distinct CDR3 sequences; 60% to 70% were seen once. The sequenced material came from CD4+ T cells from blood, cultured in vitro. The origin of the receptors is a human donor who had recovered from COVID-19.

In its sample, this clonotype was seen a few times. V gene TRBV27 combines with J gene TRBJ1-2; no definite D call. CDR1 and CDR2 (germline): MNHEY, SMNVEV (reference sequence). The CDR3 runs 16 residues. Trimming shortened V by 5 bases and J by 0 bases, and 16 bases separated the two germline ends. As DNA, the CDR3 is TGTGCCAGCAGTCAAGCGGGATACGAAGCTAACTATGGCTACACCTTC. Its translation is CASSQAGYEANYGYTF.

The chain combines TRBV19 with TRBJ2-1; the match to TRBD1 covers 7 bases. V dropped 4 bases and J dropped 11; count of bases not matched to a gene: 8. Germline values: CDR1 LNHDA, CDR2 SQIVND (reference sequence). This CDR3 has 13 amino acids. This CDR3 reads CASSTPGTAKQFF. DNA of the CDR3: TGTGCCAGTAGTACCCCAGGGACAGCGAAGCAGTTCTTC.

This clonotype was seen just once. The chain couples TRBV6-1 to TRBJ2-7; 7 nucleotides align to TRBD1. Looked up from germline, CDR1 is MNHNS and CDR2 is SASEGT. V trimming: 10 bases; J trimming: 6 bases; junction bases outside the gene matches: 15. This CDR3 has 14 amino acids. CDR3 bases: TGTGCCACCGAGGCGAGGGGGCTTGTTTCCGAGCAGTACTTC. This sequence encodes CATEARGLVSEQYF.

V gene TRBV19 combines with J gene TRBJ1-2, with unresolved D. The V gene's germline CDR1 is LNHDA and CDR2 SQIVND (reference sequence). This CDR3 contains 14 residues. The ends were cut back, 7 bases at V and 4 bases at J, with 16 bases in the middle. This CDR3 is CASNDLDGIYGYTF. The CDR3, as DNA: TGTGCCAGTAATGATTTGGACGGAATCTATGGCTACACCTTC.

V and J are TRBV19 and TRBJ2-5; TRBD2 agrees at 9 bases. The germline CDR1 and CDR2 sequences are LNHDA and SQIVND (reference sequence). After removal of 1 base from V and 5 bases from J, the junction contained 5 bases not matched to a gene. The CDR3 runs 15 residues. The CDR3 protein is CASSIASSGGETQYF. In DNA form, the CDR3 reads TGTGCCAGTAGTATAGCCTCGAGCGGGGGGGAGACCCAGTACTTC.

The chain is built from TRBV5-6 and TRBJ1-1; D is undetermined. V was cut by 2 bases and J by 1 base, with 9 bases left in between. Germline V gene sequence: CDR1 SGHDT, CDR2 YYEEEE. The CDR3 extends over 14 amino acids. CDR3 loop: CASSFVAANTEAFF. Written as DNA, the CDR3 is TGTGCCAGCAGCTTCGTGGCAGCGAACACTGAAGCTTTCTTT.

The chain is built from TRBV7-2 and TRBJ2-3; TRBD2 aligns across 15 bases. The CDR3 runs to 15 residues. Germline assignment: CDR1 SGHTA and CDR2 FQGNSA. The V segment lost 5 bases and the J segment 5 bases; nucleotides outside the gene matches: 2. The CDR3 nucleotides are TGTGCCAGCAGCCCGGGACTAGCGGGAGGAGATACGCAGTATTTT. Encoded protein: CASSPGLAGGDTQYF.

The rearrangement links TRBV19 to TRBJ2-4; D remains unclear. Per the germline V gene, CDR1 is LNHDA and CDR2 is SQIVND (reference sequence). The CDR3 sequence is 14 residues long. V lost 3 bases and J 1 base, leaving 7 bases between the germline ends. Written as DNA, the CDR3 is TGTGCCAGTAGTATGGATAGGGCCAAAAACATTCAGTACTTC. This gives the protein CASSMDRAKNIQYF.

This chain uses TRBV2 with TRBJ2-7, with 12 bases aligning to TRBD2. The CDR3 totals 14 residues. CDR1 is SNHLY, CDR2 FYNNEI, per germline. Trimming took 6 bases from V and 3 from J; bases not matched to a gene: 3. The CDR3 nucleotides read TGTGCCAGCAGCGCGGGACTAGCGGGCTACGAGCAGTACTTC. This encodes CASSAGLAGYEQYF.